This is a list of T cell receptor beta chains from one sample in a study of Ad26.COV2.S vaccination and SARS-CoV-2 variants. The table came from immunoSEQ multiplex PCR; TCRdb's copy has only in-frame clones and leaves some out. The table includes 320,000 or so clones, roughly nine tenths detected once. The sample here was peripheral blood, taken in a trial of Ad26.COV2.S vaccine versus placebo. These receptor sequences come from a person between 18 and 65 years old who received the Ad26.COV2.S COVID-19 vaccine or a placebo. The CDR3 runs from the conserved cysteine through the conserved F or W. The order of the fields is D gene, J gene, clone size, V gene, CDR3 protein, CDR3 DNA. A D gene is named only where the DNA matches it firmly. Clone size appears in some rows only: once, few, many, or a class for an expanded clone.

>-|TRBJ1-2|-|TRBV29-1
CSVETRGYGYTF
TGCAGCGTTGAAACGCGGGGCTATGGCTACACCTTC
>-|TRBJ1-5|-|TRBV6-2/TRBV6-3
CASSFIPNQPQHF
TGTGCCAGCAGTTTTATCCCGAATCAGCCCCAGCATTTT
>-|TRBJ2-1|once|TRBV5-6
CASSPRVRVNEQFF
TGTGCCAGCAGCCCGCGCGTCAGGGTCAATGAGCAGTTCTTC
>TRBD1|TRBJ2-5|-|TRBV5-1
CASSEGRGKLETQYF
TGCGCCAGCAGCGAGGGCAGGGGGAAGCTAGAGACCCAGTACTTC
>-|TRBJ2-2|-|TRBV19
CASSIQGANTGELFF
TGTGCCAGTAGTATTCAGGGCGCCAACACCGGGGAGCTGTTTTTT
>-|TRBJ1-2|-|TRBV27
CASLPLGGQSYGYTF
TGTGCCAGCCTACCCTTGGGGGGGCAGTCCTATGGCTACACCTTC
>TRBD1|TRBJ1-2|-|TRBV11-2
CASSLTPGQGAEGYTF
TGTGCCAGCAGCTTAACCCCGGGACAGGGGGCGGAAGGCTACACCTTC
>TRBD1|TRBJ1-3|-|TRBV2
CARLGTGDSGNTIYF
TGTGCCAGGTTGGGGACAGGGGACTCTGGAAACACCATATATTTT
>TRBD1|TRBJ2-2|-|TRBV7-9
CASSLRTGLDTLGELFF
TGTGCCAGCAGCTTACGGACAGGGTTGGACACCCTCGGGGAGCTGTTTTTT
>-|TRBJ1-4|-|TRBV28
CASTIPGGPATNEKLFF
TGTGCCAGCACCATACCGGGAGGGCCTGCAACTAATGAAAAACTGTTTTTT
>-|TRBJ1-1|-|TRBV2
CASRQARNTEAFF
TGTGCCAGTAGACAGGCCCGGAACACTGAAGCTTTCTTT
>-|TRBJ2-1|-|TRBV6-1
CASSEGAYNEQFF
TGTGCCAGCAGTGAAGGGGCCTACAATGAGCAGTTCTTC
>-|TRBJ2-2|-|TRBV6-5
CASSYLNTGELFF
TGTGCCAGCAGTTACTTAAACACCGGGGAGCTGTTTTTT
>-|TRBJ1-1|-|TRBV3-1/TRBV3-2
CASSQPGGINTEAFF
TGTGCCAGCAGCCAACCGGGGGGAATTAACACTGAAGCTTTCTTT
>TRBD1|TRBJ1-6|-|TRBV4-1
CASSQVGQDSPLHF
TGCGCCAGCAGCCAAGTCGGACAGGATTCACCCCTCCACTTT
>-|TRBJ2-1|-|TRBV2
CASTSSREQFF
TGTGCCAGCACGAGTTCAAGGGAGCAGTTCTTC
>-|TRBJ2-2|few|TRBV6-5
CASSWVTNAGELFF
TGTGCCAGCAGTTGGGTGACTAACGCCGGGGAGCTGTTTTTT
>-|TRBJ1-2|-|TRBV13
CASSEDRSGYTF
TGTGCCAGCAGCGAAGACAGGAGCGGCTACACCTTC
>-|TRBJ1-1|once|TRBV27
CASSSMNTEAFF
TGTGCCAGCAGTTCCATGAACACTGAAGCTTTCTTT
>TRBD2|TRBJ2-3|-|TRBV30
CAWGVLAGGTDTQYF
TGTGCCTGGGGGGTACTAGCGGGAGGTACAGATACGCAGTATTTT
>-|TRBJ2-2|-|TRBV7-9
CASSPGHPTGELFF
TGTGCCAGCAGTCCGGGACACCCCACCGGGGAGCTGTTTTTT
>-|TRBJ2-1|-|TRBV13
CASSFFERGSEQFF
TGTGCCAGCAGCTTTTTTGAAAGGGGGAGTGAGCAGTTCTTC